This T cell receptor (beta chain) stems from a study of T-cell reconstitution after alpha-beta-depleted transplantation in children. General study results and limits: Surviving recipient T cells and thymic progenitors accounted for the high day-60 TCRbeta diversity observed in some patients. When one year had passed after transplant, most T-cell counts and diversity came from newly produced T cells.

Preparation of the TCRbeta library was carried out with unique molecular identifiers. TCRdb redid the calling of the PCR reads with MiXCR, one entry per CDR3 protein. Counted here are about a million distinct CDR3 sequences, roughly 31% occurring once; the ten biggest clones make up roughly 31%. The table lists this clonotype with a few counts. Its antigen is undetermined. The germline gives CDR1 MNHEY, CDR2 SVGAGI. Trimming at V came to 4 bases and at J to 5 bases, leaving 8 bases not matched to a gene. The CDR3 consists of 15 residues. The starting material was PBMCs, mostly from graft donor cells, obtained 360 days after TCRalphabeta/CD19-depleted stem cell transplant. The clonotype originates from a boy in the first two years of life who had a stem cell transplant for SCID, so the T cells may come from the graft donor. This sequence joins TRBV6-5 and TRBJ2-7; 10 bases match TRBD2. DNA of the CDR3: TGTGCCAGCAGTTCCGGCTTCCTAGCGGGGGACGAGCAGTACTTC. Translating gives CASSSGFLAGDEQYF.